The clone carrying this T cell receptor beta chain was recorded a few times. Its specificity is not known. Primed by a sample-barcoded 5' primer and a J-beta primer mix, a second PCR proceeded for roughly 6 to 12 cycles. A template-switch adaptor containing 12 random nucleotides labeled each cDNA molecule. TCRdb used MiXCR to reprocess the 5' RACE reads, holding one entry per CDR3 protein. The sample has some 1.4 million distinct CDR3 sequences; roughly 45% are singletons. The data belong to a study of blood T cells in healthy people across ages. At the level of the study: About one barcoded TCR beta cDNA was captured per two T cells.

V shed 0 bases and J 9 bases; nucleotides not matched to a gene: 7. Per germline, CDR1 DFQATT and CDR2 SNEGSKA (reference sequence). The CDR3 sequence is 13 residues long. Study results and limitations: A conclusive naive versus antigen-experienced comparison was prevented by the unsorted PBMCs. The CMV status of each donor remained undetermined, and this could have confounded shifts in expanded clonotypes.

The rearrangement links TRBV20-1 to TRBJ2-7; 8 nucleotides match TRBD2. Sequencing was done on a sample of blood. The clonotype was recovered from a woman between 18 and 29 years old in good health. The CDR3 spells CSARDGREFGQYF. Here the CDR3 DNA reads TGCAGTGCTAGAGACGGGAGGGAATTCGGGCAGTACTTC.